This TCR beta chain is from a study of blood T cell repertoires in COVID-19. Study-level information: Samples of COVID-19 (acute and convalescent) were obtained from the United States, Italy and Spain. PBMCs, B-cell-depleted T cells, or T cells were the source of the cDNA or gDNA that made up the material.

Here immunoSEQ multiplex PCR was the method, and the copy in TCRdb shows in-frame clones only, minus some. The top ten hold roughly 4.5% of the sample, which has roughly 150,000 clones, roughly 91% seen once. The V gene end was trimmed by 3 bases and the J gene end by 6 bases; junction bases not matched to a gene: 8. In germline, CDR1 is SGDLS, CDR2 YYNGEE. The length of the CDR3 is 15 residues. The sequenced material came from peripheral blood. The rearrangement joins TRBV9 to TRBJ1-3; 8 positions agree with TRBD1. The clonotype originates from a man aged 18 to 29 with COVID-19, enrolled during active disease. The CDR3 DNA reads TGTGCCAGCAGCGCACCTTTGACAGGGGAAAACACCATATATTTT. Its protein product is CASSAPLTGENTIYF.